The clone carrying this T cell receptor beta chain was recorded at least ten times. Its specificity is not known. The record originates from a study of T cell repertoires in cytomegalovirus infection. About the study: CMV epitopes, recently identified HLA-C-restricted and well-studied HLA-B-restricted, were used. Regarding the study as a whole: Carriage of CMV together with the relevant HLA was identifiable through cumulative public TCR beta family frequency.

One entry per CDR3 protein results from TCRdb running MiXCR on the reads. The sample records approximately 910,000 distinct CDR3 sequences, more than 25% being singletons. V lost 0 bases and J 3 bases, leaving 15 bases between the germline ends. CDR3 length equals 17 residues. Germline loops: CDR1 MNHEY, CDR2 SVGAGI. The rearrangement joins TRBV6-5 to TRBJ2-1; TRBD1 or TRBD2 may be the D gene (5 bases each). This TCR was recovered from a human donor in good health (CMV status not recorded). Some clones in this sample may be carry-over from other donors' samples. The sample here was cultured CD8+ T cells from PBMCs, taken from culture after CMV antigen stimulation. For the CDR3, the DNA is TGTGCCAGCAGTTACTCATTACGGGGCAGTAGCTACAATGAGCAGTTCTTC. This sequence encodes CASSYSLRGSSYNEQFF.